This T cell receptor (beta chain) originates from a study of blood T cells in healthy people across ages. Points from the study as a whole: It was the long-lived donors that had more naive CD4+ cells and higher diversity than aged donors.

For this clonotype: Its target is unknown. This may stem from a read error, because a much larger clone lies one nucleotide away.

Together with a sample-barcoded 5' primer, a J-beta primer mix was included in a second PCR lasting roughly 6 to 12 cycles. TCRdb processed the 5' RACE reads anew with MiXCR; each CDR3 protein has one entry. Among around 1,500,000 distinct CDR3 sequences listed, about 30% were seen once. CDR1 is MNHEY and CDR2 is SMNVEV in the germline V gene (reference sequence). This CDR3 has 16 residues. V is TRBV27 and J is TRBJ2-3; 8 nucleotides align to TRBD2. The sequenced material came from blood. This TCR derives from a young woman in good health. CDR3 DNA sequence: TGTGTCAGCAGTTTATCCCGGGGGGGGGCAGCAGATACGCAGTATTTT. It yields the protein CVSSLSRGGAADTQYF.